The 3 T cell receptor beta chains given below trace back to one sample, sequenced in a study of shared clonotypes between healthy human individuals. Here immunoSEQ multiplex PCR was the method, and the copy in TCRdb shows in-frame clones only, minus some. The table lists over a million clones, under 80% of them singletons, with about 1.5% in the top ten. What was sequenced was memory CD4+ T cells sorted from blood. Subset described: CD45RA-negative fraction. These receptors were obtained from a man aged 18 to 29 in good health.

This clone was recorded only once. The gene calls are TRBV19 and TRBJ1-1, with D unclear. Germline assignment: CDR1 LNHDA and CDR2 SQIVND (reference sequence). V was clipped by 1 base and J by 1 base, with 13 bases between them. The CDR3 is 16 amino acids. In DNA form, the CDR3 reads TGTGCCAGTAGTATAGGTTACCTCAATAAGAACACTGAAGCTTTCTTT. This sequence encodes CASSIGYLNKNTEAFF.

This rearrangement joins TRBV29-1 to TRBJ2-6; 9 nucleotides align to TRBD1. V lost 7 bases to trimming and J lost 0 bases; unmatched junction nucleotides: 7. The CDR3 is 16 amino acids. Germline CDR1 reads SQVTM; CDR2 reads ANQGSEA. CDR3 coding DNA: TGCAGCGCACTAGGGACAGGGCTCTCTGGGGCCAACGTCCTGACTTTC. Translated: CSALGTGLSGANVLTF.

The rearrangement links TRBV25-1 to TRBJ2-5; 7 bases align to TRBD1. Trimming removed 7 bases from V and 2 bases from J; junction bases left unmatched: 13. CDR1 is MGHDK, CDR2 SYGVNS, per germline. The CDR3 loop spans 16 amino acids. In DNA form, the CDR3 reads TGTGCCAGCATGACAGGGTCCCACCGCTGGCAAGAGACCCAGTACTTC. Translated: CASMTGSHRWQETQYF.